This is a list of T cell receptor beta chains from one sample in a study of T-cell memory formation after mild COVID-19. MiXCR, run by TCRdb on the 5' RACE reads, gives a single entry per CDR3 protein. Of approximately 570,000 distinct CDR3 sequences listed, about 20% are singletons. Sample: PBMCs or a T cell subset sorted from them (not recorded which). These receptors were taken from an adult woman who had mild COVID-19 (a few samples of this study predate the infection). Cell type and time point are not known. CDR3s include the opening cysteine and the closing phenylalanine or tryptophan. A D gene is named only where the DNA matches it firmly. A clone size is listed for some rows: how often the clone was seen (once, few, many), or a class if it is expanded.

CDR3aa: CSARTGANEKLFF; CDR3nt: TGCAGCGCACGGACAGGAGCTAATGAAAAACTGTTTTTT; j_gene: TRBJ1-4; abundance: few; d_gene: TRBD1; v_gene: TRBV29-1
CDR3aa: CASSIGQGASQPQHF; CDR3nt: TGTGCCAGTAGTATCGGGCAGGGGGCGAGTCAGCCCCAGCATTTT; j_gene: TRBJ1-5; abundance: few; d_gene: TRBD1; v_gene: TRBV19
CDR3aa: CASSYSVGAYEQYF; CDR3nt: TGTGCCAGCAGTTACAGCGTCGGGGCCTACGAGCAGTACTTC; j_gene: TRBJ2-7; abundance: -; d_gene: -; v_gene: TRBV6-5
CDR3aa: CASSQDREQLGSYEQYF; CDR3nt: TGCGCCAGCAGCCAAGATCGGGAACAGCTAGGCTCCTACGAGCAGTACTTC; j_gene: TRBJ2-7; abundance: once; d_gene: -; v_gene: TRBV4-1
CDR3aa: CASRTRMTGEETQYF; CDR3nt: TGCGCCAGCAGGACGCGCATGACAGGGGAAGAGACCCAGTACTTC; j_gene: TRBJ2-5; abundance: medium-sized; d_gene: TRBD1; v_gene: TRBV5-1
CDR3aa: CASSVGAGGPQEQYF; CDR3nt: TGTGCCAGCAGTGTGGGAGCGGGAGGGCCTCAAGAGCAGTACTTC; j_gene: TRBJ2-7; abundance: -; d_gene: TRBD2; v_gene: TRBV2
CDR3aa: CSVEVEGQVARGGYTF; CDR3nt: TGCAGCGTTGAGGTGGAAGGACAGGTAGCCCGAGGAGGCTACACCTTC; j_gene: TRBJ1-2; abundance: few; d_gene: TRBD1; v_gene: TRBV29-1
CDR3aa: CASSQGATQETQYF; CDR3nt: TGCGCCAGCAGCCAAGGGGCGACACAAGAGACCCAGTACTTC; j_gene: TRBJ2-5; abundance: few; d_gene: -; v_gene: TRBV4-1
CDR3aa: CSARVPNTAFYSYEQYF; CDR3nt: TGCAGTGCTAGAGTTCCGAACACCGCATTTTACTCCTACGAGCAGTACTTC; j_gene: TRBJ2-7; abundance: few; d_gene: -; v_gene: TRBV20-1
CDR3aa: CASSLVVGGAVETQYF; CDR3nt: TGTGCCAGCAGCTTAGTTGTCGGGGGGGCCGTAGAGACCCAGTACTTC; j_gene: TRBJ2-5; abundance: few; d_gene: TRBD2; v_gene: TRBV7-2
CDR3aa: CASSLDYWGRAVETQYF; CDR3nt: TGTGCCAGCAGTTTGGACTACTGGGGGAGGGCTGTGGAGACCCAGTACTTC; j_gene: TRBJ2-5; abundance: -; d_gene: TRBD2; v_gene: TRBV12-3/TRBV12-4
CDR3aa: CASRAPDNEQFF; CDR3nt: TGTGCCAGCAGAGCCCCGGACAATGAGCAGTTCTTC; j_gene: TRBJ2-1; abundance: -; d_gene: -; v_gene: TRBV25-1
CDR3aa: CASSLGKGLDTEAFF; CDR3nt: TGCGCCAGCAGCTTGGGGAAGGGATTGGACACTGAAGCTTTCTTT; j_gene: TRBJ1-1; abundance: -; d_gene: -; v_gene: TRBV5-1
CDR3aa: CSATVRGDWYEQYF; CDR3nt: TGCAGTGCCACCGTTAGGGGGGATTGGTACGAGCAGTACTTC; j_gene: TRBJ2-7; abundance: -; d_gene: -; v_gene: TRBV20-1
CDR3aa: CASSSVGRGSDNEQFF; CDR3nt: TGTGCCAGCAGTTCAGTTGGGAGGGGAAGTGACAATGAGCAGTTCTTC; j_gene: TRBJ2-1; abundance: few; d_gene: TRBD2; v_gene: TRBV25-1
CDR3aa: CASSPRSGRNTEAFF; CDR3nt: TGTGCCAGCAGCCCGAGAAGCGGGAGGAACACTGAAGCTTTCTTT; j_gene: TRBJ1-1; abundance: -; d_gene: -; v_gene: TRBV5-6
CDR3aa: CATSRSQGLNTEAFF; CDR3nt: TGTGCCACCAGCAGGTCACAGGGGCTGAACACTGAAGCTTTCTTT; j_gene: TRBJ1-1; abundance: -; d_gene: TRBD1; v_gene: TRBV15
CDR3aa: CASSWVGHQETQYF; CDR3nt: TGTGCCAGCAGCTGGGTAGGCCACCAAGAGACCCAGTACTTC; j_gene: TRBJ2-5; abundance: few; d_gene: -; v_gene: TRBV11-2
CDR3aa: CASSTSGTGNTGELFF; CDR3nt: TGTGCCAGCAGCACATCCGGGACAGGGAACACCGGGGAGCTGTTTTTT; j_gene: TRBJ2-2; abundance: -; d_gene: TRBD1; v_gene: TRBV7-9
CDR3aa: CASSEGAPGYSPLHF; CDR3nt: TGTGCCAGCTCAGAGGGGGCCCCGGGGTATTCACCCCTCCACTTT; j_gene: TRBJ1-6; abundance: -; d_gene: TRBD1; v_gene: TRBV18
CDR3aa: CASSPHGDYNEQFF; CDR3nt: TGTGCCAGCAGCCCACACGGAGATTACAATGAGCAGTTCTTC; j_gene: TRBJ2-1; abundance: -; d_gene: -; v_gene: TRBV12-3/TRBV12-4
CDR3aa: CASSDSWGGRDTQYF; CDR3nt: TGTGCCAGCAGTGACTCATGGGGGGGCCGAGATACGCAGTATTTT; j_gene: TRBJ2-3; abundance: few; d_gene: -; v_gene: TRBV6-4
CDR3aa: CASSGGQGGTGELFF; CDR3nt: TGCGCCAGCAGCGGAGGACAGGGGGGCACCGGGGAGCTGTTTTTT; j_gene: TRBJ2-2; abundance: -; d_gene: TRBD1; v_gene: TRBV5-1
CDR3aa: CASSQGPSSYEQYF; CDR3nt: TGCGCCAGCAGCCAGGGCCCCAGCTCCTACGAGCAGTACTTC; j_gene: TRBJ2-7; abundance: many; d_gene: -; v_gene: TRBV3-1
CDR3aa: CASSQADTQYF; CDR3nt: TGTGCCAGCAGCCAAGCAGATACGCAGTATTTT; j_gene: TRBJ2-3; abundance: many; d_gene: -; v_gene: TRBV3-1
CDR3aa: CASSLTGEGEQYF; CDR3nt: TGTGCCAGCAGCCTAACAGGGGAGGGGGAGCAGTACTTC; j_gene: TRBJ2-7; abundance: few; d_gene: -; v_gene: TRBV12-3/TRBV12-4
CDR3aa: CASSFEGLRETQYF; CDR3nt: TGTGCCAGCAGTTTTGAAGGCCTAAGAGAGACCCAGTACTTC; j_gene: TRBJ2-5; abundance: few; d_gene: -; v_gene: TRBV12-3/TRBV12-4
CDR3aa: CASPGTAQEAQYF; CDR3nt: TGTGCCTCTCCGGGGACAGCGCAAGAGGCCCAGTACTTC; j_gene: TRBJ2-5; abundance: -; d_gene: TRBD1; v_gene: TRBV24-1
CDR3aa: CASSPGQGMNTEAFF; CDR3nt: TGCGCCAGCAGCCCCGGACAGGGGATGAACACTGAAGCTTTCTTT; j_gene: TRBJ1-1; abundance: many; d_gene: TRBD1; v_gene: TRBV5-1
CDR3aa: CASSFRDRGQPQHF; CDR3nt: TGTGCCAGCAGTTTCCGGGACAGGGGACAGCCCCAGCATTTT; j_gene: TRBJ1-5; abundance: once; d_gene: TRBD1; v_gene: TRBV12-3/TRBV12-4
CDR3aa: CASSEVGLAGSNEQFF; CDR3nt: TGTGCCAGCAGCGAGGTAGGACTAGCGGGATCAAATGAGCAGTTCTTC; j_gene: TRBJ2-1; abundance: many; d_gene: TRBD2; v_gene: TRBV7-2
CDR3aa: CAWSATYGYTF; CDR3nt: TGTGCCTGGAGTGCTACCTATGGCTACACCTTC; j_gene: TRBJ1-2; abundance: few; d_gene: -; v_gene: TRBV30
CDR3aa: CASSLTGGGELFF; CDR3nt: TGTGCCAGCAGCTTAACCGGAGGCGGGGAGCTGTTTTTT; j_gene: TRBJ2-2; abundance: few; d_gene: -; v_gene: TRBV5-6
CDR3aa: CASSPGTGRGSVANVLTF; CDR3nt: TGTGCCAGCAGCCCCGGGACGGGCCGAGGGTCAGTGGCCAACGTCCTGACTTTC; j_gene: TRBJ2-6; abundance: -; d_gene: -; v_gene: TRBV3-1
CDR3aa: CDSSAQENSPLHF; CDR3nt: TGCGACAGCAGCGCACAGGAGAATTCACCCCTCCACTTT; j_gene: TRBJ1-6; abundance: few; d_gene: -; v_gene: TRBV5-1
CDR3aa: CSARSPLRASYEQYF; CDR3nt: TGCAGTGCTAGATCCCCATTGAGGGCCTCCTACGAGCAGTACTTC; j_gene: TRBJ2-7; abundance: -; d_gene: -; v_gene: TRBV20-1
CDR3aa: CASSPGRLGEQFF; CDR3nt: TGTGCCAGCAGCCCCGGGCGGTTAGGTGAGCAGTTCTTC; j_gene: TRBJ2-1; abundance: once; d_gene: -; v_gene: TRBV11-2
CDR3aa: CASKGGGETQYF; CDR3nt: TGTGCCAGCAAAGGGGGCGGGGAGACCCAGTACTTC; j_gene: TRBJ2-5; abundance: many; d_gene: TRBD1; v_gene: TRBV9
CDR3aa: CASSHWDSGGNTEAFF; CDR3nt: TGTGCCAGCAGCCACTGGGACAGTGGAGGGAACACTGAAGCTTTCTTT; j_gene: TRBJ1-1; abundance: few; d_gene: TRBD1; v_gene: TRBV7-9
CDR3aa: CASSNPPGLAEDSYEQYF; CDR3nt: TGTGCCAGCAGCAACCCTCCGGGACTAGCGGAAGACTCCTACGAGCAGTACTTC; j_gene: TRBJ2-7; abundance: few; d_gene: TRBD2; v_gene: TRBV9
CDR3aa: CASSLGAGEYNEQFF; CDR3nt: TGTGCCAGCAGCTTAGGAGCGGGAGAATACAATGAGCAGTTCTTC; j_gene: TRBJ2-1; abundance: few; d_gene: TRBD2; v_gene: TRBV7-8
CDR3aa: CASSLGSQGSSETQYF; CDR3nt: TGCGCCAGCAGCTTGGGGTCCCAGGGCTCGTCGGAGACCCAGTACTTC; j_gene: TRBJ2-5; abundance: many; d_gene: -; v_gene: TRBV5-1
CDR3aa: CSARDLGRKSNQPQHF; CDR3nt: TGCAGTGCTAGAGATCTTGGACGGAAAAGCAATCAGCCCCAGCATTTT; j_gene: TRBJ1-5; abundance: -; d_gene: -; v_gene: TRBV20-1
CDR3aa: CAWSSRARSMRTGELFF; CDR3nt: TGTGCCTGGAGTAGTCGGGCTAGATCGATGAGGACCGGGGAGCTGTTTTTT; j_gene: TRBJ2-2; abundance: -; d_gene: -; v_gene: TRBV30
CDR3aa: CASWPGRSRNEQFF; CDR3nt: TGTGCCAGCTGGCCTGGGAGATCGCGCAATGAGCAGTTCTTC; j_gene: TRBJ2-1; abundance: few; d_gene: -; v_gene: TRBV6-5
CDR3aa: CASSLTPRGGLHEQFF; CDR3nt: TGTGCCAGCAGCTTGACCCCAAGGGGGGGCCTGCATGAGCAGTTCTTC; j_gene: TRBJ2-1; abundance: -; d_gene: -; v_gene: TRBV13
CDR3aa: CASSFGLAGNTDTQYF; CDR3nt: TGCGCCAGCAGCTTCGGACTAGCGGGCAACACAGATACGCAGTATTTT; j_gene: TRBJ2-3; abundance: few; d_gene: TRBD2; v_gene: TRBV5-1
CDR3aa: CASSQGSGGARSTGELFF; CDR3nt: TGTGCCAGCAGCCAAGGAAGCGGGGGGGCAAGGAGCACCGGGGAGCTGTTTTTT; j_gene: TRBJ2-2; abundance: few; d_gene: TRBD2; v_gene: TRBV3-1
CDR3aa: CASSLLPTSGSKGGEGQFF; CDR3nt: TGTGCCAGCAGTCTCCTACCGACTAGCGGGAGCAAGGGTGGGGAGGGGCAGTTCTTC; j_gene: TRBJ2-1; abundance: few; d_gene: TRBD2; v_gene: TRBV12-3/TRBV12-4
CDR3aa: CASSKRVRGRSNYGYTF; CDR3nt: TGTGCCAGCAGCAAACGGGTGCGAGGGCGATCTAACTATGGCTACACCTTC; j_gene: TRBJ1-2; abundance: -; d_gene: -; v_gene: TRBV21-1
CDR3aa: CAIREIGEKLFF; CDR3nt: TGTGCCATCAGGGAAATCGGTGAAAAACTGTTTTTT; j_gene: TRBJ1-4; abundance: -; d_gene: -; v_gene: TRBV12-3/TRBV12-4
CDR3aa: CASSVEALNTEAFF; CDR3nt: TGTGCCAGCAGCGTAGAGGCGTTGAACACTGAAGCTTTCTTT; j_gene: TRBJ1-1; abundance: -; d_gene: -; v_gene: TRBV9
CDR3aa: CASSYQGPRYGYTF; CDR3nt: TGTGCCAGCAGTTACCAGGGTCCTAGATATGGCTACACCTTC; j_gene: TRBJ1-2; abundance: -; d_gene: -; v_gene: TRBV6-5
CDR3aa: CSARAVGGSYNEQFF; CDR3nt: TGCAGTGCCAGAGCCGTAGGGGGCTCCTACAATGAGCAGTTCTTC; j_gene: TRBJ2-1; abundance: -; d_gene: -; v_gene: TRBV20-1
CDR3aa: CASSTNYEDRSNQPQHF; CDR3nt: TGTGCCAGTAGTACAAACTACGAGGACAGGAGCAATCAGCCCCAGCATTTT; j_gene: TRBJ1-5; abundance: few; d_gene: TRBD1; v_gene: TRBV19